This T cell receptor beta chain was captured in a study of T cell changes during pregnancy in multiple sclerosis. Libraries were prepared by immunoSEQ multiplex PCR; TCRdb keeps only in-frame clonotypes and omits some of them. The table includes tens of thousands of clones, 80% to 95% detected once. Germline V gene sequence: CDR1 SGHDT, CDR2 YYEEEE. The CDR3 runs to 16 residues. V lost 2 bases and J lost 0, with 11 bases in between. The sample here was peripheral blood, taken in the third trimester of pregnancy. This chain connects TRBV5-6 to TRBJ1-4; D ambiguous. The clonotype originates from a female donor in good health, enrolled as a control in a pregnancy study. CDR3 sequence reads: CASSFLAATTNEKLFF. CDR3 DNA: TGTGCCAGCAGCTTTTTGGCGGCGACAACTAATGAAAAACTGTTTTTT.